What follows are 15 T cell receptor beta chains derived from one specimen sequenced in a study of T-cell memory formation after mild COVID-19. TCRdb called the 5' RACE reads again in MiXCR, with one record for every CDR3 protein. In the table there are about 190,000 distinct CDR3 sequences, more than 9% of which are singletons. The specimen was PBMCs or a T cell subset sorted from them (not recorded which). These receptors were collected from a man between 18 and 35 years old who had mild COVID-19 (a few samples of this study predate the infection). Cell type and time point are not known.

This clonotype was detected only a few times. V usage is TRBV18 and J usage is TRBJ2-5; 9 positions agree with TRBD1. The length of the CDR3 is 16 residues. The V gene's germline CDR1 is KGHSH and CDR2 LQKENI. The ends lost 2 bases at V and 7 bases at J; junction bases unmatched: 11. CDR3: CASSPTEQGARGTQYF. Written as DNA, the CDR3 is TGTGCCAGCTCACCAACGGAACAGGGGGCTAGGGGGACCCAGTACTTC.

This clonotype appeared a few times. The rearrangement uses TRBV18 and TRBJ2-3, with D hard to call. Trimming shortened V by 6 bases and J by 4 bases, and 17 bases separated the two germline ends. CDR3 length: 15 residues. The germline gives CDR1 KGHSH, CDR2 LQKENI. This CDR3 is CASSESGPGADTQYF. The CDR3, as DNA: TGTGCCAGCTCCGAGTCCGGGCCCGGTGCAGATACGCAGTATTTT.

The chain recombines TRBV5-1 with TRBJ2-4; TRBD1 matches at 10 bases. The CDR3 runs to 13 residues. In germline, CDR1 is SGHRS, CDR2 YFSETQ. V lost 2 bases and J lost 8; bases outside the gene matches: 1. The DNA for the CDR3 is TGCGCCAGCAGCTTCGGACAGGGGGACATTCAGTACTTC. Amino acids: CASSFGQGDIQYF.

This chain links TRBV6-5 with TRBJ2-2; tentative D call: TRBD1 (8 bases). The ends were cut back, 5 bases at V and 6 bases at J, with 16 bases in the middle. Germline V gene data show CDR1 as MNHEY and CDR2 as SVGAGI. The CDR3 covers 15 residues. The CDR3 DNA follows: TGTGCCAGCAGTCACGACAGGGGAGGGGCCGGGGAGCTGTTTTTT. Protein product: CASSHDRGGAGELFF.

This clonotype was observed a handful of times. This chain connects TRBV9 to TRBJ2-5; possibly TRBD1 for D (6 bases). The germline V and J ends were trimmed by 4 bases and 5 bases, with 24 bases remaining between them. Germline lookup yields CDR1 SGDLS and CDR2 YYNGEE. The CDR3 is made up of 17 amino acids. Here the CDR3 reads CASSPGINRDIRETQYF. The CDR3 DNA reads TGTGCCAGCAGCCCGGGAATTAACAGGGATATTCGGGAGACCCAGTACTTC.

This clonotype was seen at least ten times. The chain links TRBV20-1 to TRBJ2-7, with D perhaps matching TRBD1 or TRBD2 (5 bases each). The CDR3 is made up of 14 amino acids. With 5 bases removed from V and 2 bases from J, the gap between germline ends came to 16 bases. From germline, CDR1 is DFQATT and CDR2 SNEGSKA (reference sequence). The CDR3 protein is CSAYSPRDPYEQYF. In DNA, the CDR3 is TGCAGTGCTTATTCCCCTAGGGACCCCTACGAGCAGTACTTC.

The chain uses TRBV6-1 and TRBJ2-3, with 10 bases identical to TRBD2. This CDR3 is 15 amino acids long. CDR1 is MNHNS, CDR2 SASEGT, per germline. The junction had 9 bases not matched to a gene; V was cut back by 5 bases and J by 7 bases. CDR3 protein: CASSYIAGGPHTQYF. The CDR3 region has the DNA TGTGCCAGCAGTTATATAGCGGGGGGTCCCCATACGCAGTATTTT.

This clonotype was counted between two and nine times. This rearrangement joins TRBV27 to TRBJ1-5, with 8 bases matching TRBD1. The CDR3 contains 14 residues. Germline values: CDR1 MNHEY, CDR2 SMNVEV (reference sequence). V dropped 8 bases and J dropped 9; count of bases not matched to a gene: 12. Written as DNA, the CDR3 is TGTGCCAGCTCGGCTGCAGGGGGCGGTCCGCCCCAGCATTTT. Its translation is CASSAAGGGPPQHF.

This clonotype occurred many times. The V and J genes are TRBV29-1 and TRBJ2-7, with D perhaps assigned TRBD1 or TRBD2 (7 bases each). CDR1 and CDR2 from the germline V gene are SQVTM and ANQGSEA. Trimming stripped 3 bases from V and 7 bases from J, with 16 bases between. This CDR3 is 13 amino acids long. The CDR3, as DNA: TGCAGCGTTGACCGGCAGGGGGAGGGTGAGCAGTACTTC. Protein sequence: CSVDRQGEGEQYF.

The chain carries TRBV12-3 or TRBV12-4 and TRBJ1-5, with D perhaps TRBD1 (6 bases). The V end lost 3 bases, the J end lost 5 bases, and 8 bases lay between the germline ends. This CDR3 spans 13 amino acids. The CDR3 DNA is TGTGCCAGCAGTTTGACAGGACATCAGCCCCAGCATTTT. It translates to CASSLTGHQPQHF.

This clonotype was counted between two and nine times. The chain has TRBV5-1 and TRBJ2-5; D unresolved. CDR3 size: 15 residues. With 0 bases removed from V and 1 base from J, the gap between germline ends came to 10 bases. CDR1 and CDR2 from the germline V gene are SGHRS and YFSETQ. CDR3 nucleotides: TGCGCCAGCAGCTTGGTAGGTCAGATCCAAGAGACCCAGTACTTC. Residues: CASSLVGQIQETQYF. The whole variable domain, filled in from reference TRBV5-1 and TRBJ2-5, reads KAGVTQTPRYLIKTRGQQVTLSCSPISGHRSVSWYQQTPGQGLQFLFEYFSETQRNKGNFPGRFSGRQFSNSRSEMNVSTLELGDSALYLCASSLVGQIQETQYFGPGTRLLVL.

This chain links TRBV15 with TRBJ2-1; D uncertain. There are 12 residues in the CDR3. Deletions cut 3 bases from V and 7 bases from J, with 7 bases between. From germline, CDR1 is LNHNV and CDR2 YYDKDF (reference sequence). The CDR3 nucleotides are TGTGCCACCAGCAGGGACCAAAATGAGCAGTTCTTC. Translation: CATSRDQNEQFF.

This clonotype has only a few counts. The chain joins TRBV6-5 to TRBJ1-1, with TRBD1 identical over 7 bases. Germline CDR1 and CDR2: MNHEY and SVGAGI. The CDR3 spans 14 residues. Trimming took 5 bases from V and 5 from J; bases not matched to a gene: 8. CDR3 DNA: TGTGCCAGCAGTAAAACAGGGGTGGGGACTGAAGCTTTCTTT. Translation gives CASSKTGVGTEAFF.

This clonotype was detected ten times or more. The J gene is TRBJ1-5, the V gene TRBV5-5; a weak D match, TRBD1 (6 bases). Germline-derived CDR1 and CDR2 are SGHKS and YYEKEE (reference sequence). The CDR3 has 14 residues. V lost 0 bases and J 3 bases, leaving 7 bases between the germline ends. The CDR3 DNA reads as TGTGCCAGCAGCTTGGGACAGGCCAATCAGCCCCAGCATTTT. Its translation is CASSLGQANQPQHF.

This clonotype was detected only a few times. CDR3 sequence reads: CASGGGPTNTDTQYF. The CDR3 DNA reads as TGTGCCAGCGGCGGGGGCCCAACTAACACAGATACGCAGTATTTT. This chain joins TRBV12-3 or TRBV12-4 and TRBJ2-3, with D possibly being TRBD2 (7 bases). V was pared by 8 bases and J by 2 bases, with 17 bases between. The CDR3 loop spans 15 amino acids.